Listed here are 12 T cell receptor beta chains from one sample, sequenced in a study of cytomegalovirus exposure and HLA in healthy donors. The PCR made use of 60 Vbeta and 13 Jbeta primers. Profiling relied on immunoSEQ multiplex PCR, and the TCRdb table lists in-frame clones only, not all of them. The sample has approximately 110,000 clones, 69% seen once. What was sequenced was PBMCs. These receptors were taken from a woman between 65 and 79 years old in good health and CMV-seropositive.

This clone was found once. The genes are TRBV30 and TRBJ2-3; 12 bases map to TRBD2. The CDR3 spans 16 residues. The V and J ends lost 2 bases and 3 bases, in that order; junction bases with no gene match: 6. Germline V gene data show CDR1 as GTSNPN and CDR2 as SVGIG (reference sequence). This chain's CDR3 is CAWSFRTSGATDTQYF. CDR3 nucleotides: TGTGCCTGGAGTTTTCGGACTAGCGGGGCGACAGATACGCAGTATTTT.

CDR3 DNA: TGTGCCATCAGAGGACAGGGGCCCTCCTACGAGCAGTACTTC. Translation gives CAIRGQGPSYEQYF. This chain links TRBV10-3 with TRBJ2-5; 9 positions match TRBD1. The tail of the sequence fits TRBJ2-7 better, so the J call may be wrong. The CDR3 extends over 14 amino acids. Germline lookup yields CDR1 ENHRY and CDR2 SYGVKD.

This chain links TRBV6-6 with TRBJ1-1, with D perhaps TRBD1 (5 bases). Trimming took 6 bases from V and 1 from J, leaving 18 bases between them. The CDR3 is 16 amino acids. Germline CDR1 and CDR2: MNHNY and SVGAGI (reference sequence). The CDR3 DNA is TGTGCCAGCAGAGTGACTCGGGGGGGTAGGAACACTGAAGCTTTCTTT. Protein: CASRVTRGGRNTEAFF.

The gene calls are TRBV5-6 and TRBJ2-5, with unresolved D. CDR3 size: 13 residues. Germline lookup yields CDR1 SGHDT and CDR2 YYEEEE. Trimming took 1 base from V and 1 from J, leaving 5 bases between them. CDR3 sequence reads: CASSLQLQETQYF. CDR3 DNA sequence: TGTGCCAGCAGCTTGCAACTCCAAGAGACCCAGTACTTC.

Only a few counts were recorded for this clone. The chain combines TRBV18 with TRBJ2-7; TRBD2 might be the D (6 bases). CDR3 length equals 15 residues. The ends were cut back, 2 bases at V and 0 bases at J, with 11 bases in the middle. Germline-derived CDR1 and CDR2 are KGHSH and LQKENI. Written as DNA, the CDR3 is TGTGCCAGCTCACCAACCGGGGGTGTCTCCTACGAGCAGTACTTC. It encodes CASSPTGGVSYEQYF.

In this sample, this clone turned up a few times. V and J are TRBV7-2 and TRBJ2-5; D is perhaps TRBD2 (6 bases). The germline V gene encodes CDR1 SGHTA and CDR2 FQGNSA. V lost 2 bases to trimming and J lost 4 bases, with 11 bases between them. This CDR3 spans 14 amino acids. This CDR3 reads CASSLRRGGETQYF. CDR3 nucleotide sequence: TGTGCCAGCAGCTTAAGGAGGGGAGGAGAGACCCAGTACTTC.

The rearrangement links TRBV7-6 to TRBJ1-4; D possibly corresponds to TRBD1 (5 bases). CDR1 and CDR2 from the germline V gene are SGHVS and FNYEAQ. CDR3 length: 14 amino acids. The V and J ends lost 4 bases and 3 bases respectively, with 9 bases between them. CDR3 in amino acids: CASSSGLANEKLFF. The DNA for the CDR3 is TGTGCCAGCAGCTCAGGGTTAGCTAATGAAAAACTGTTTTTT.

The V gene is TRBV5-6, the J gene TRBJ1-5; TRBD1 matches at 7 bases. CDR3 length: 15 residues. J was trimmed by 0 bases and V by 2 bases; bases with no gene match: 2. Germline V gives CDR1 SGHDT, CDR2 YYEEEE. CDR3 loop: CASSFGQVSNQPQHF. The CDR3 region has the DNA TGTGCCAGCAGCTTTGGACAGGTTAGCAATCAGCCCCAGCATTTT.

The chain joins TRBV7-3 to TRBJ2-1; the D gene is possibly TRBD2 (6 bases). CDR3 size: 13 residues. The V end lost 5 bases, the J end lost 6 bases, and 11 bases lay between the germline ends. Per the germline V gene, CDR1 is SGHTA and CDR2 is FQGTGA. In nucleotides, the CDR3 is TGTGCCAGCAGCCCCCCGGGACTCAATGAGCAGTTCTTC. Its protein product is CASSPPGLNEQFF.

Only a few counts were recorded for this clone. This CDR3 reads CASSEEAGNSPLHF. The DNA of the CDR3 is TGTGCCAGCAGTGAGGAAGCAGGAAATTCACCCCTCCACTTT. The genes are TRBV6-1 and TRBJ1-6, with D unclear. Germline assignment: CDR1 MNHNS and CDR2 SASEGT. CDR3 length equals 14 residues. V was cut by 3 bases and J by 7 bases, with 10 bases left in between.

The CDR3 nucleotides read TGTGCCTGGAGTTTACAGGGGAATTCACCCCTCCACTTT. This codes for CAWSLQGNSPLHF. The V call is TRBV30, the J call TRBJ1-6; TRBD1 matches 7 bases. CDR3 length: 13 residues. Trimming removed 2 bases from V and 7 bases from J; junction bases left unmatched: 2. CDR1 and CDR2 from the germline V gene are GTSNPN and SVGIG (reference sequence).

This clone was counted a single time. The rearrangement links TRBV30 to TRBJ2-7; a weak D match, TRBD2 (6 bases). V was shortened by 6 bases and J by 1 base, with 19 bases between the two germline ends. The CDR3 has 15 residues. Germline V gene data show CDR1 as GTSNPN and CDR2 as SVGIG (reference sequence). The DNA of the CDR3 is TGTGCCTGCTCAGGAGGGGTACTCTCTTCCTACGAGCAGTACTTC. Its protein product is CACSGGVLSSYEQYF.